This section outlines one T cell receptor beta chain sequence together with its context. The germline CDR1 and CDR2 sequences are WSHSY and SAAADI. With V trimmed by 3 bases and J by 2 bases, 5 bases remained unmatched. The CDR3 contains 16 residues. Each unsorted PBMC replicate got 300 ng genomic DNA, around 30,000 genomes. TCRdb's copy holds only in-frame clones and misses some; the assay was immunoSEQ multiplex PCR. Of approximately 470,000 clones in the sample, 81% were seen once. The data are from a study of shared clonotypes between healthy human individuals. All participating donors were Caucasian adults from Nashville, Tennessee.

Material: PBMCs. The origin of this receptor is a woman aged 35 to 49 in good health. Some clones in this sample may be carry-over from other donors' samples. V gene TRBV10-2 combines with J gene TRBJ2-7; TRBD2 aligns across 12 bases. This CDR3 reads CASSETSGRITYEQYF. The CDR3 DNA reads TGCGCCAGCAGTGAAACTAGCGGGAGGATCACCTACGAGCAGTACTTC.